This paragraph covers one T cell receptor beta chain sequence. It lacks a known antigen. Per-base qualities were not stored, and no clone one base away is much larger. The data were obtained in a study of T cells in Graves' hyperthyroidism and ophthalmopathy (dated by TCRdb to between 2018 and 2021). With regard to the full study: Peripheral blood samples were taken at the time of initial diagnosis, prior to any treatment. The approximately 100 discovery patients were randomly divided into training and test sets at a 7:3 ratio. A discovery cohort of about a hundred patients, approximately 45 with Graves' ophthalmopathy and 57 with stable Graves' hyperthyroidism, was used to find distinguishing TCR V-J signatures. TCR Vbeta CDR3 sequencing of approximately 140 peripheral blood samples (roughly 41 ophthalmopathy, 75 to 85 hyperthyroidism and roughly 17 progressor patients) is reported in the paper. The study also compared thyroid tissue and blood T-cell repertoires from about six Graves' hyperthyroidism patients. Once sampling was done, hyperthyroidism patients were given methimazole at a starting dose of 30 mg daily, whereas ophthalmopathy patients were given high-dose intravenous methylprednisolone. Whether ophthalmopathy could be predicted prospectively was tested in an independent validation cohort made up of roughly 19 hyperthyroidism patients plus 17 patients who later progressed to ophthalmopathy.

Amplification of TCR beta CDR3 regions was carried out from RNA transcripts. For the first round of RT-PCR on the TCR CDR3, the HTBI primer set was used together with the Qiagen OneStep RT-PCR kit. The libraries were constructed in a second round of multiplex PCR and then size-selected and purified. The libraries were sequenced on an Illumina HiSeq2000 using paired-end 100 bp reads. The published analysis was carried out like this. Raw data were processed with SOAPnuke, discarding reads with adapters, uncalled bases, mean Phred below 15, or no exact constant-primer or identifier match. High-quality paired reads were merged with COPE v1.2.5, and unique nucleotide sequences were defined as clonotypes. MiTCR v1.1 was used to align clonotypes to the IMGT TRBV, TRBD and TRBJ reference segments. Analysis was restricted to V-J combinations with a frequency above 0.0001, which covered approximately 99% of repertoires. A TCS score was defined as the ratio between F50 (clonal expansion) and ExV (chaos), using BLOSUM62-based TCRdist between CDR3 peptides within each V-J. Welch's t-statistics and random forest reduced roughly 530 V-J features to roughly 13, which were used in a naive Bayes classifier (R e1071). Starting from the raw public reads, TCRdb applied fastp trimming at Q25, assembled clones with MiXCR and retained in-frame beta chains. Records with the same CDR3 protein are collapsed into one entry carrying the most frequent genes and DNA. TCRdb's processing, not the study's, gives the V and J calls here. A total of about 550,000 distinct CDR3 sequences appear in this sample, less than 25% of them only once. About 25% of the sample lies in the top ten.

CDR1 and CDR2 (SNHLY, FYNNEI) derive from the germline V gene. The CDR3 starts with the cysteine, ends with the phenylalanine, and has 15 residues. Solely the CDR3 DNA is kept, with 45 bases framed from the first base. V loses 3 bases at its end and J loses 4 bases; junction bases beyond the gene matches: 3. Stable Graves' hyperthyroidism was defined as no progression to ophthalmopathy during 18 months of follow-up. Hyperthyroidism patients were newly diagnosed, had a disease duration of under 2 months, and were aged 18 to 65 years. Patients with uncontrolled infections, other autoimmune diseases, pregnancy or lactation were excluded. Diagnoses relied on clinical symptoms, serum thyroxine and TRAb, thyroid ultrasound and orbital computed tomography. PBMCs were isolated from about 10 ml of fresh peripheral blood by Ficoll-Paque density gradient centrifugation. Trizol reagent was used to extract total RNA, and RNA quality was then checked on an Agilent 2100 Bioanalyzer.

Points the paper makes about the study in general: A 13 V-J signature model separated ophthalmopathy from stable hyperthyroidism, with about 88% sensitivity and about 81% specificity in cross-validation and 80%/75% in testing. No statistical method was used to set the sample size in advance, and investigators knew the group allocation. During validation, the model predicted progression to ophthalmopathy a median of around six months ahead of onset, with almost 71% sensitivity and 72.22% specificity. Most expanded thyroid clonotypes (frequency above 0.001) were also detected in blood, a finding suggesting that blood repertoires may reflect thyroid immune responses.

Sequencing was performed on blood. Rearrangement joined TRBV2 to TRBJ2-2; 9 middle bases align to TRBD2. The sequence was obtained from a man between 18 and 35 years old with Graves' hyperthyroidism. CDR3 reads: CASSERGGPTGELFF. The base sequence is TGTGCCAGCAGTGAGCGGGGGGGCCCCACCGGGGAGCTGTTTTTT.